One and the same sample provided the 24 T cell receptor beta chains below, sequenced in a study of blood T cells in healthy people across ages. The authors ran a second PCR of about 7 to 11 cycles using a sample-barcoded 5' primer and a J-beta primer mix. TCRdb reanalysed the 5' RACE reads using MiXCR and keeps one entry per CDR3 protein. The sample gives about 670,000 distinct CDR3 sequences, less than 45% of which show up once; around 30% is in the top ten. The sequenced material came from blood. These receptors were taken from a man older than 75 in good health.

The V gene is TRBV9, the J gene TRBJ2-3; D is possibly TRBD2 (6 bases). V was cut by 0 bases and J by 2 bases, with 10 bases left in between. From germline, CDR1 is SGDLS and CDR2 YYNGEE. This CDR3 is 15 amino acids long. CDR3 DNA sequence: TGTGCCAGCAGCGTAGTTGGGGGACTCACAGATACGCAGTATTTT. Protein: CASSVVGGLTDTQYF.

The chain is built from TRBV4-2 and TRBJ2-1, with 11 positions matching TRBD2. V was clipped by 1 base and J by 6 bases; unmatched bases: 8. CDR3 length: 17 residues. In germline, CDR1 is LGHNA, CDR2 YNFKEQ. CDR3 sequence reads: CASSQAHGTSGVNEQFF. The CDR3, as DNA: TGTGCCAGCAGCCAAGCCCACGGGACTAGCGGAGTCAATGAGCAGTTCTTC.

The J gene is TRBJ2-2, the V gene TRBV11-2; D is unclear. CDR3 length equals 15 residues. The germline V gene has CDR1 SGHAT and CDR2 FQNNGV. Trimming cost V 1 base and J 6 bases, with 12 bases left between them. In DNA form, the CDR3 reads TGTGCCAGCAGCTTAGTGGGGTATAATTCCGGGGAGCTGTTTTTT. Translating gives CASSLVGYNSGELFF.

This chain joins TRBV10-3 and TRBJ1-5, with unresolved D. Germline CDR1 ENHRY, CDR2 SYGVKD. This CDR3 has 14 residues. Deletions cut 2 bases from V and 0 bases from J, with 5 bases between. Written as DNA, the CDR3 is TGTGCCATCAGTGAGAAGAATAGCAATCAGCCCCAGCATTTT. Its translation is CAISEKNSNQPQHF.

CDR3 sequence reads: CASSGSGERAYEQYF. In nucleotides, the CDR3 is TGTGCCAGCAGTGGAAGCGGGGAGAGAGCATACGAGCAGTACTTC. This rearrangement joins TRBV25-1 to TRBJ2-4, with 7 bases lining up with TRBD2. Matching the DNA end better, TRBJ2-7 makes the J call doubtful. CDR3 length: 15 residues. CDR1 and CDR2 (germline): MGHDK, SYGVNS.

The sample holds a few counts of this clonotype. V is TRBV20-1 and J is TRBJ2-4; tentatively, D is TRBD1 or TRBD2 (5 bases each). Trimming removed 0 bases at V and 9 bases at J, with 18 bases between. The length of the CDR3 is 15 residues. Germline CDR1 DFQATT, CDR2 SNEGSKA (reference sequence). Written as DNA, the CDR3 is TGCAGTGCTAGAGATTCGCGCGGGCAGGGCGTCATTCAGTACTTC. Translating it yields CSARDSRGQGVIQYF.

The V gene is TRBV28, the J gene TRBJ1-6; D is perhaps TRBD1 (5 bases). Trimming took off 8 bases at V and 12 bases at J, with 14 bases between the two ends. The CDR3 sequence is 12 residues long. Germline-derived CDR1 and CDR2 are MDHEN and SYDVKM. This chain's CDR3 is CASFWGLKPLHF. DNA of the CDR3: TGTGCCAGCTTTTGGGGCCTCAAACCCCTCCACTTT.

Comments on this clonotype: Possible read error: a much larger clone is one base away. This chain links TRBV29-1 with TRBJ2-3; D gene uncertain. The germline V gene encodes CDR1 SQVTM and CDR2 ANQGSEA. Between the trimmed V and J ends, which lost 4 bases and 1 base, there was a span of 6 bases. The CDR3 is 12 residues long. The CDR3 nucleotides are TGCAGCGTTGGAGTCGGCACAGATACGCAGTATTTT. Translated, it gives CSVGVGTDTQYF.

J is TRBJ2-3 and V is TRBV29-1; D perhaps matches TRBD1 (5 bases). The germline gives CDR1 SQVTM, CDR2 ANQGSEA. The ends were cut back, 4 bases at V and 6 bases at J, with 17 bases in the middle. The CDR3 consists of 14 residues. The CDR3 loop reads CSVVLGPALDTQYF. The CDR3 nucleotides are TGCAGCGTTGTGTTGGGGCCCGCTTTGGATACGCAGTATTTT.

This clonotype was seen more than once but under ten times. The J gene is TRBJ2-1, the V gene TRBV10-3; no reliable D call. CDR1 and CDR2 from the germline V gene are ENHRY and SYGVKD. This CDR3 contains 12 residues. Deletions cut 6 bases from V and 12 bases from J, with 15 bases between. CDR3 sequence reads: CAISDGRPGQFF. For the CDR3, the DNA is TGTGCCATCAGCGATGGCCGCCCCGGGCAGTTCTTC.

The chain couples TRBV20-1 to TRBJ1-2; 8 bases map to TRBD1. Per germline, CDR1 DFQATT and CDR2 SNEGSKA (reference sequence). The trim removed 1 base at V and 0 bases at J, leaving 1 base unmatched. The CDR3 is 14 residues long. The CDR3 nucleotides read TGCAGTGCTAGAGTGACAGGGGCTAACTATGGCTACACCTTC. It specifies CSARVTGANYGYTF.

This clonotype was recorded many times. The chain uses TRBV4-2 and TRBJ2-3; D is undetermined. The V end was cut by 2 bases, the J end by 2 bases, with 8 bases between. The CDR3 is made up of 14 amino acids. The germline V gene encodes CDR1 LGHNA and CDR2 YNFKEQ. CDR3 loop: CASSQMGNTDTQYF. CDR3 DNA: TGTGCCAGCAGCCAAATGGGAAACACAGATACGCAGTATTTT.

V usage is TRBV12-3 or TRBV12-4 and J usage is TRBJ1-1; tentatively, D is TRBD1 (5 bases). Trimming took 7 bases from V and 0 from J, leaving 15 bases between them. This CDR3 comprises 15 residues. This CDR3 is CASTKGEGLNTEAFF. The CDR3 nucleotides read TGTGCCAGCACCAAAGGGGAGGGCTTGAACACTGAAGCTTTCTTT.

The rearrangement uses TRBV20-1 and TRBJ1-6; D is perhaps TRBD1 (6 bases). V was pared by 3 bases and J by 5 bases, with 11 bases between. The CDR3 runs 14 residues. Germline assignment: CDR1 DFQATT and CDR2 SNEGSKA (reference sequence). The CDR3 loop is CSARGHGDNSPLHF. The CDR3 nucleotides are TGCAGTGCTAGGGGACACGGAGATAATTCACCCCTCCACTTT.

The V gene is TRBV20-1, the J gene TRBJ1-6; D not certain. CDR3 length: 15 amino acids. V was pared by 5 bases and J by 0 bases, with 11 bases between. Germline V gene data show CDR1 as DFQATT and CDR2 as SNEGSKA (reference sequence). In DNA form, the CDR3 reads TGCAGTGCTCGAGCGGGAAGCTCCTATAATTCACCCCTCCACTTT. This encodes CSARAGSSYNSPLHF.

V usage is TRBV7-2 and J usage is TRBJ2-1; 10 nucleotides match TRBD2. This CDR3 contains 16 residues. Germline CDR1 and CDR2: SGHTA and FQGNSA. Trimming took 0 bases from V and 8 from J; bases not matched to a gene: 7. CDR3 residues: CASSLASSGSPYEQFF. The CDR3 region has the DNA TGTGCCAGCAGCTTAGCGTCTAGCGGGAGTCCATATGAGCAGTTCTTC.

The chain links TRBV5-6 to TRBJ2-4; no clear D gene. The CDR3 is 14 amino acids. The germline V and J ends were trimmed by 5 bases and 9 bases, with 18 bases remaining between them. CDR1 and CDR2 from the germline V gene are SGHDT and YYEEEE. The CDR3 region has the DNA TGTGCCAGCAGAGTGAGCCACGTCCCGGGCATTCAGTACTTC. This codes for CASRVSHVPGIQYF.

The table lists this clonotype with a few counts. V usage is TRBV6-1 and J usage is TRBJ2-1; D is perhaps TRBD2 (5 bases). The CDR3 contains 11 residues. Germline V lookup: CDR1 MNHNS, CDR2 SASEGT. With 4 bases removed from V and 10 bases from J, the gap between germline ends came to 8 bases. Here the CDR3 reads CASSGRLEQFF. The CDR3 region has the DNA TGTGCCAGCAGTGGTCGACTAGAGCAGTTCTTC.

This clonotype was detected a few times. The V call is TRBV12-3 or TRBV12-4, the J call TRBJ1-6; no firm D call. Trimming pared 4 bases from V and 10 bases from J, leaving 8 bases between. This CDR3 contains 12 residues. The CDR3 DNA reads TGTGCCAGCAGTTCGGCTCACTCACCCCTCCACTTT. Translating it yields CASSSAHSPLHF.

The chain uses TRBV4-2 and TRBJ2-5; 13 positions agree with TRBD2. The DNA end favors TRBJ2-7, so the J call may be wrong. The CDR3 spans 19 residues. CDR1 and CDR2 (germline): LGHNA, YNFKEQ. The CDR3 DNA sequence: TGTGCCAGCAGCCTTGGACAACCGGGACTAGCGGGAAAGTTCTACGAGCAGTACTTC. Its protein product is CASSLGQPGLAGKFYEQYF.

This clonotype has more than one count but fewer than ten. This chain's CDR3 is CAWGGDRGSYEQYF. CDR3 coding DNA: TGTGCCTGGGGTGGTGACAGGGGCTCCTACGAGCAGTACTTC. The genes are TRBV30 and TRBJ2-7, with 8 bases identical to TRBD1. Germline lookup yields CDR1 GTSNPN and CDR2 SVGIG (reference sequence). V was pared by 5 bases and J by 0 bases, with 6 bases of the junction left unmatched. CDR3 size: 14 residues.

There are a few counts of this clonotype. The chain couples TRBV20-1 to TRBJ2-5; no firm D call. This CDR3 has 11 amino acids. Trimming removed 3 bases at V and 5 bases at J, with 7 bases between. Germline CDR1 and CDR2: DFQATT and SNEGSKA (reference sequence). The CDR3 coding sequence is TGCAGTGCTAGTTTGTTGGAGACCCAGTACTTC. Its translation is CSASLLETQYF.

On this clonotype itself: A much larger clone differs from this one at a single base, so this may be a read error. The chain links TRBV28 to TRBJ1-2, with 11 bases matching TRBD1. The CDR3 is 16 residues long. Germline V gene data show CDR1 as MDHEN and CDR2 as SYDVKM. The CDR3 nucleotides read TGTGCCAGCAGCCGCCGCAGGACAGGGGGCATCTATGGCCACACCTTC. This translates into CASSRRRTGGIYGHTF.

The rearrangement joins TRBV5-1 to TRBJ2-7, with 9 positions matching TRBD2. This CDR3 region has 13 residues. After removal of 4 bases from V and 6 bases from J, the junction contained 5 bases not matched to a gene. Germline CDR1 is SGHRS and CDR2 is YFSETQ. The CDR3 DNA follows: TGCGCCAGCAGCATGGGACTAGCTGGCGAGCAGTACTTC. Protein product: CASSMGLAGEQYF.